Shown below are 2 T cell receptor beta chains from a single sample sequenced in a study of OX40 agonist ivuxolimab in advanced cancers. Clones were sequenced by immunoSEQ multiplex PCR, and TCRdb holds only the in-frame ones, with some missing. This table holds under 150,000 clones, around 87% found once. The input for sequencing was CD4+ or CD8+ T cells sorted from blood, taken in a trial of the OX40 agonist ivuxolimab. All receptors derive from an adult with an advanced solid tumor such as melanoma, head and neck, liver or kidney cancer.

The V and J genes are TRBV30 and TRBJ1-2; D possibly corresponds to TRBD1 (6 bases). This CDR3 has 14 residues. V shed 4 bases and J shed 3 bases, with 15 bases lying between them. Germline CDR1 reads GTSNPN; CDR2 reads SVGIG (reference sequence). The DNA of the CDR3 is TGTGCCTGGACCGCCGGGACAACTTACTATGGCTACACCTTC. It yields the protein CAWTAGTTYYGYTF.

The chain couples TRBV15 to TRBJ2-7, with 7 bases aligning to TRBD2. CDR1 and CDR2 from the germline V gene are LNHNV and YYDKDF (reference sequence). Losses at the gene ends were 0 bases for V and 9 bases for J; bases not matched to a gene: 14. This CDR3 is 16 amino acids long. CDR3 region: CATSRDRVGSGMGQYF. The DNA of the CDR3 is TGTGCCACCAGCAGAGATCGGGTCGGGAGCGGGATGGGGCAGTACTTC. The complete variable domain, with remaining parts taken from reference TRBV15 and TRBJ2-7, reads DAMVIQNPRYQVTQFGKPVTLSCSQTLNHNVMYWYQQKSSQAPKLLFHYYDKDFNNEADTPDNFQSRRPNTSFCFLDIRSPGLGDTAMYLCATSRDRVGSGMGQYFGPGTRLTVT.